The 21 T cell receptor beta chains below all came from one sample that was sequenced in a study of Ad26.COV2.S vaccination and SARS-CoV-2 variants. The repertoire was sequenced with immunoSEQ multiplex PCR; TCRdb's copy has only in-frame clones and lacks some. The sample has around 250,000 clones, around 90% seen once; the top ten hold 2.9%. Treatment noted: 15 to 20 received Ad26.COV2.S at low or high dose, single or two shots; roughly 5 received placebo; per-sample allocation not given. Samples were taken on day 63 after the first vaccine or placebo injection. Sequenced here: peripheral blood, sampled in a trial of Ad26.COV2.S vaccine versus placebo. All receptors come from a person aged 18-65 years who received the Ad26.COV2.S COVID-19 vaccine or a placebo.

The chain is built from TRBV19 and TRBJ2-1, with D maybe TRBD1 (5 bases). CDR3 size: 16 residues. V was cut by 3 bases and J by 5 bases, with 17 bases left in between. In germline, CDR1 is LNHDA, CDR2 SQIVND (reference sequence). The DNA for the CDR3 is TGTGCCAGTAGTATCCTTCAGGGTAGACCCCACAATGAGCAGTTCTTC. It is translated as CASSILQGRPHNEQFF.

This clone has just a few counts. The chain is built from TRBV5-4 and TRBJ2-7; D may match TRBD1 or TRBD2 (7 bases each). The germline CDR1 and CDR2 sequences are SGHNT and YYREEE (reference sequence). Trimming shortened V by 0 bases and J by 6 bases, and 16 bases separated the two germline ends. The CDR3 covers 15 residues. In nucleotides, the CDR3 is TGTGCCAGCAGCTTGGACGGGGGGCCAGGGGGCGAGCAGTACTTC. Translation: CASSLDGGPGGEQYF.

The chain is built from TRBV6-5 and TRBJ2-7; TRBD1 or TRBD2 may be the D gene (6 bases each). Looked up from germline, CDR1 is MNHEY and CDR2 is SVGAGI. Trimming took 6 bases from V and 7 from J, leaving 22 bases between them. CDR3 size: 15 residues. CDR3 sequence (DNA): TGTGCCAGCAGGAAGACGGGGGCCAGGAGGGGAGAGCAGTACGTC. Translation: CASRKTGARRGEQYV.

The J gene is TRBJ1-6, the V gene TRBV14; 8 nucleotides match TRBD1. The V gene end was trimmed by 4 bases and the J gene end by 9 bases; junction bases not matched to a gene: 8. Germline CDR1 SGHDN, CDR2 FVKESK. The CDR3 has 15 amino acids. CDR3 DNA: TGTGCCAGCAGCCGTGGACAGGGATGGGGTTCACCCCTCCACTTT. Translation: CASSRGQGWGSPLHF.

The chain combines TRBV7-9 with TRBJ1-2; no clear D. This CDR3 is 14 amino acids long. From germline, CDR1 is SEHNR and CDR2 FQNEAQ (reference sequence). V lost 2 bases and J lost 0, with 7 bases in between. This CDR3 is CASSLFAANYGYTF. For the CDR3, the DNA is TGTGCCAGCAGCTTATTCGCAGCTAACTATGGCTACACCTTC.

The V call is TRBV10-1, the J call TRBJ2-7, with no clear D. Trimming removed 4 bases at V and 2 bases at J, with 9 bases between. Germline CDR1 reads WNHNN; CDR2 reads SYGVQD (reference sequence). CDR3 length: 13 residues. The CDR3 sequence: CASSVRRAYEQYV. DNA of the CDR3: TGCGCCAGCAGTGTCCGAAGAGCCTACGAGCAGTACGTC.

The V and J genes are TRBV7-9 and TRBJ1-1; no clear D. Trimming stripped 3 bases from V and 7 bases from J, with 6 bases between. The length of the CDR3 is 11 residues. Germline V gene data show CDR1 as SEHNR and CDR2 as FQNEAQ (reference sequence). Here the CDR3 reads CASSLWVEAFF. Written as DNA, the CDR3 is TGTGCCAGCAGCTTGTGGGTTGAAGCTTTCTTT.

The V and J genes are TRBV2 and TRBJ2-7; no reliable D call. V was clipped by 3 bases and J by 0 bases, with 12 bases between them. The CDR3 sequence is 15 residues long. Germline V gene sequence: CDR1 SNHLY, CDR2 FYNNEI. The CDR3 sequence: CASSDVLLSSYEQYV. The CDR3 bases are TGTGCCAGCAGTGATGTCCTTTTAAGCTCCTACGAGCAGTACGTC.

V gene TRBV12-3 or TRBV12-4 combines with J gene TRBJ2-3; D ambiguous. CDR3 length: 13 amino acids. The ends were cut back, 3 bases at V and 2 bases at J, with 6 bases in the middle. CDR3 nucleotide sequence: TGTGCCAGCAGTTTTGACCTCACAGATACGCAGTATTTT. The encoded protein is CASSFDLTDTQYF.

The count of this clone is one. This rearrangement joins TRBV19 to TRBJ1-5; 7 nucleotides align to TRBD1. The germline gives CDR1 LNHDA, CDR2 SQIVND (reference sequence). The CDR3 runs to 17 residues. V dropped 3 bases and J dropped 0; count of bases not matched to a gene: 8. CDR3 in DNA: TGTGCCAGTAGTATTCTAGGCCAGGGGGTTAGCAATCAGCCCCAGCATTTT. It is translated as CASSILGQGVSNQPQHF.

The chain employs TRBV19 and TRBJ1-2; no clear D. Trimming removed 8 bases from V and 5 bases from J, with 12 bases in between. From germline, CDR1 is LNHDA and CDR2 SQIVND (reference sequence). The CDR3 consists of 12 residues. CDR3 residues: CASAPSSYGYTF. The CDR3 nucleotides read TGTGCCAGTGCACCCTCCTCATATGGCTACACCTTC.

The V gene is TRBV5-6, the J gene TRBJ1-2; tentative D call: TRBD1 (6 bases). V was cut by 4 bases and J by 5 bases, with 18 bases left in between. The CDR3 totals 15 residues. The germline V gene encodes CDR1 SGHDT and CDR2 YYEEEE. CDR3 nucleotides: TGTGCCAGCAGCCCCACTTGGACAGCCGATTATGGCTACACCTTC. Residues: CASSPTWTADYGYTF.

The J gene is TRBJ1-4, the V gene TRBV6-6, with 9 bases that match TRBD1. The V gene end was trimmed by 6 bases and the J gene end by 6 bases; junction bases not matched to a gene: 17. The CDR3 has 18 residues. Germline values: CDR1 MNHNY, CDR2 SVGAGI (reference sequence). CDR3 bases: TGTGCCAGCAGCCGAACTACAGGGGGCGCCGTGGAAGATGAAAAACTGTTTTTT. Translated, it gives CASSRTTGGAVEDEKLFF.

This chain links TRBV2 with TRBJ1-2; D is unresolved. The CDR3 extends over 15 amino acids. The germline V gene has CDR1 SNHLY and CDR2 FYNNEI. The V end lost 8 bases, the J end lost 2 bases, and 18 bases lay between the germline ends. The DNA for the CDR3 is TGTGCCAGCTCCTTGAGTGGGAGAGAGAACTATGGCTACACCTTC. Its translation is CASSLSGRENYGYTF.

The V call is TRBV4-2, the J call TRBJ2-2; D is possibly TRBD2 (6 bases). V dropped 4 bases and J dropped 2 bases, with 11 bases sitting between them. Germline loops: CDR1 LGHNA, CDR2 YNFKEQ. The CDR3 runs 15 residues. The CDR3 reads CASSPGLINTGELFF. The CDR3 coding sequence is TGTGCCAGCAGCCCCGGACTAATTAACACCGGGGAGCTGTTTTTT.

The chain links TRBV14 to TRBJ2-1; D not certain. The germline V gene has CDR1 SGHDN and CDR2 FVKESK. Trimming cost V 1 base and J 3 bases, with 7 bases left between them. CDR3 size: 14 residues. The CDR3 DNA sequence: TGTGCCAGCAGCCAAGCCATTAACTACAATGAGCAGTTCTTC. Encoded protein: CASSQAINYNEQFF.

The chain couples TRBV30 to TRBJ1-6; D not certain. This CDR3 contains 13 residues. Looked up from germline, CDR1 is GTSNPN and CDR2 is SVGIG (reference sequence). V shed 2 bases and J shed 4 bases, with 6 bases lying between them. The CDR3 nucleotides read TGTGCCTGGAGTTTCCTTTATAATTCACCCCTCCACTTT. It is translated as CAWSFLYNSPLHF.

The chain links TRBV30 to TRBJ1-4; a possible D gene is TRBD1 (6 bases). V shed 3 bases and J shed 8 bases, with 10 bases lying between them. Germline CDR1 is GTSNPN and CDR2 is SVGIG (reference sequence). This CDR3 contains 12 residues. Written as DNA, the CDR3 is TGTGCCTGGAGCAACAGGGTGGAAAAACTGTTTTTT. Amino acid sequence: CAWSNRVEKLFF.

The chain uses TRBV6-5 and TRBJ1-1; a possible D gene is TRBD1 (6 bases). Germline CDR1 and CDR2: MNHEY and SVGAGI. V was pared by 4 bases and J by 2 bases, with 14 bases between. The CDR3 totals 15 residues. The CDR3 here is CASSFHSGDNTEAFF. In DNA, the CDR3 is TGTGCCAGCAGTTTCCATTCAGGGGACAACACTGAAGCTTTCTTT.

The chain links TRBV7-2 to TRBJ1-5; D is perhaps TRBD1 (6 bases). The ends were cut back, 5 bases at V and 4 bases at J, with 9 bases in the middle. The CDR3 has 13 amino acids. The germline CDR1 and CDR2 sequences are SGHTA and FQGNSA. The CDR3 DNA follows: TGTGCCAGCAGCCCAAGGGGGAATCAGCCCCAGCATTTT. Encoded protein: CASSPRGNQPQHF.

This chain joins TRBV7-2 and TRBJ2-1; D remains ambiguous. The CDR3 totals 14 residues. V was trimmed by 2 bases and J by 2 bases, leaving 7 bases between them. CDR1 and CDR2 (germline): SGHTA, FQGNSA. The CDR3 region is CASSLIMPYNEQFF. DNA for the CDR3: TGTGCCAGCAGCTTAATTATGCCCTACAATGAGCAGTTCTTC.